The next 29 T cell receptor beta chains were all read from a single sample in a study of blood T cells in healthy people across ages. Through a sample-barcoded 5' primer and a J-beta primer mix, a second PCR was run for roughly 6 to 11 cycles. Each CDR3 protein gets one entry after TCRdb re-called the 5' RACE reads with MiXCR. The table records about 730,000 distinct CDR3 sequences, 40% to 45% of them present only once. Sequencing input: blood. The receptors were gathered from a woman aged 55-70 years in good health.

This clonotype was counted a few times. The chain has TRBV24-1 and TRBJ2-7, with D perhaps matching TRBD2 (5 bases). Per the germline V gene, CDR1 is KGHDR and CDR2 is SFDVKD. V lost 4 bases to trimming and J lost 3 bases, with 18 bases between them. The CDR3 totals 16 residues. The CDR3 sequence is CATSDRTSGADYEQYF. The CDR3 DNA is TGTGCCACCAGTGACCGGACGAGCGGAGCAGACTACGAGCAGTACTTC.

The DNA for the CDR3 is TGTGCCAGCAGCGTAGAACTAGCGGCGAACACCGGGGAGCTGTTTTTT. Translation: CASSVELAANTGELFF. This chain uses TRBV9 with TRBJ2-2; 8 bases align to TRBD2. Trimming cost V 0 bases and J 0 bases; bases outside gene matches: 1. The CDR3 sequence is 16 residues long. Germline CDR1 SGDLS, CDR2 YYNGEE.

This clonotype was counted only a few times. The rearrangement uses TRBV27 and TRBJ2-3, with 8 nucleotides matching TRBD2. This CDR3 is 16 amino acids long. J was trimmed by 2 bases and V by 4 bases; bases with no gene match: 8. CDR1 and CDR2 (germline): MNHEY, SMNVEV (reference sequence). CDR3 protein: CASSSIYSGNTDTQYF. In DNA, the CDR3 is TGTGCCAGCAGTTCGATCTATAGCGGGAACACAGATACGCAGTATTTT.

Only a few counts were recorded for this clonotype. The rearrangement links TRBV20-1 to TRBJ2-5, with D unresolved. Per germline, CDR1 DFQATT and CDR2 SNEGSKA (reference sequence). Trimming pared 2 bases from V and 4 bases from J, leaving 8 bases between. The CDR3 is 12 residues long. The CDR3 loop reads CSARIPGETQYF. Here the CDR3 DNA reads TGCAGTGCTAGAATACCGGGAGAGACCCAGTACTTC.

V and J are TRBV20-1 and TRBJ2-1; D ambiguous. V dropped 4 bases and J dropped 3 bases, with 13 bases sitting between them. Germline values: CDR1 DFQATT, CDR2 SNEGSKA (reference sequence). The CDR3 covers 14 residues. Here the CDR3 DNA reads TGCAGTGCTATAGACACCCTAGGCTACAATGAGCAGTTCTTC. Residues: CSAIDTLGYNEQFF.

This chain connects TRBV5-1 to TRBJ2-1, with TRBD1 as a possible D gene (6 bases). The germline gives CDR1 SGHRS, CDR2 YFSETQ. Trimming took off 0 bases at V and 2 bases at J, with 12 bases between the two ends. This CDR3 contains 16 residues. The CDR3 DNA sequence: TGCGCCAGCAGCTTGGATGGACAGTCTCCCTACAATGAGCAGTTCTTC. Protein: CASSLDGQSPYNEQFF.

Many counts were recorded for this clonotype. This chain uses TRBV7-9 with TRBJ2-7, with 11 positions matching TRBD1. The V gene end was trimmed by 1 base and the J gene end by 2 bases; junction bases not matched to a gene: 4. Germline V gives CDR1 SEHNR, CDR2 FQNEAQ (reference sequence). The CDR3 contains 16 residues. CDR3 sequence (DNA): TGTGCCAGCAGCTTAGGGACAGGGGGCCAAACCTACGAGCAGTACTTC. Protein product: CASSLGTGGQTYEQYF.

Details on this clonotype: A read error may be the cause here, since a much bigger clone is one base away. This sequence joins TRBV11-2 and TRBJ2-7, with D possibly being TRBD1 or TRBD2 (5 bases each). The germline gives CDR1 SGHAT, CDR2 FQNNGV. The CDR3 loop spans 15 amino acids. The CDR3 is CACSLGGGSSYEQYF. In nucleotides, the CDR3 is TGTGCCTGCAGCTTAGGTGGGGGTAGTTCCTACGAGCAGTACTTC.

The rearrangement uses TRBV7-2 and TRBJ2-7; 9 bases agree with TRBD2. CDR3 size: 24 residues. CDR1 and CDR2 from the germline V gene are SGHTA and FQGNSA. V dropped 0 bases and J dropped 7; count of bases not matched to a gene: 34. The chain's CDR3 is CASSLAGLAIPFPQRGVHYNEQYF. CDR3 bases: TGTGCCAGCAGCTTAGCCGGTCTGGCCATTCCCTTCCCACAGCGGGGGGTCCACTACAATGAGCAGTACTTC. The full variable domain, in which reference TRBV7-2 and TRBJ2-7 provide the parts outside the CDR3, is GAGVSQSPSNKVTEKGKDVELRCDPISGHTALYWYRQSLGQGLEFLIYFQGNSAPDKSGLPSDRFSAERTGGSVSTLTIQRTQQEDSAVYLCASSLAGLAIPFPQRGVHYNEQYFGPGTRLTVT.

Only a few counts were recorded for this clonotype. The rearrangement uses TRBV6-6 and TRBJ1-5; no clear D. The CDR3 has 16 amino acids. Trimming removed 0 bases from V and 7 bases from J, with 16 bases in between. Germline V gene lookup returns CDR1 MNHNY and CDR2 SVGAGI (reference sequence). DNA for the CDR3: TGTGCCAGCAGTTACTCAGCGGGGATGGCCAACCAGCCCCAGCATTTT. Translation: CASSYSAGMANQPQHF.

The genes are TRBV7-2 and TRBJ1-5, with a tentative D call TRBD1 (5 bases). This CDR3 region has 13 residues. V gave up 11 bases and J gave up 0 bases, with 11 bases separating them. The V gene's germline CDR1 is SGHTA and CDR2 FQGNSA. Written as DNA, the CDR3 is TGTGCCGGGGCGGAGGGTAGCAATCAGCCCCAGCATTTT. Translated, it gives CAGAEGSNQPQHF.

This clonotype turned up a few times. The chain links TRBV5-6 to TRBJ1-6; unclear D gene. The CDR3 sequence is 14 residues long. Trimming removed 2 bases at V and 14 bases at J, with 17 bases between. CDR1 is SGHDT and CDR2 is YYEEEE in the germline V gene. CDR3 sequence reads: CASSFQQLLFTLHF. The CDR3 region has the DNA TGTGCCAGCAGCTTCCAACAGCTACTTTTCACCCTCCACTTT.

The chain is built from TRBV12-3 or TRBV12-4 and TRBJ2-7; the D is unclear. The germline V and J ends were trimmed by 6 bases and 4 bases, with 16 bases remaining between them. This CDR3 comprises 14 residues. CDR3: CASSPGEIPYEQYF. Written as DNA, the CDR3 is TGTGCCAGCAGCCCCGGCGAAATTCCTTACGAGCAGTACTTC.

CDR3 sequence reads: CASSLAAVTYEQYF. The DNA of the CDR3 is TGTGCCAGCAGCTTAGCGGCCGTAACCTACGAGCAGTACTTC. The V call is TRBV7-2, the J call TRBJ2-7; D gene ambiguous. Between the trimmed V and J ends, which lost 0 bases and 2 bases, there was a span of 8 bases. The CDR3 length is 14 residues. Per germline, CDR1 SGHTA and CDR2 FQGNSA.

This clonotype has only a few counts. J is TRBJ1-1 and V is TRBV4-1; D is uncertain. This CDR3 is 14 amino acids long. V dropped 0 bases and J dropped 0 bases, with 5 bases sitting between them. Looked up from germline, CDR1 is MGHRA and CDR2 is YSYEKL. The CDR3 here is CASSQERMNTEAFF. The DNA of the CDR3 is TGCGCCAGCAGCCAAGAACGGATGAACACTGAAGCTTTCTTT.

The J gene is TRBJ2-3, the V gene TRBV9; D possibly corresponds to TRBD1 (6 bases). Between the trimmed V and J ends, which lost 3 bases and 0 bases, there was a span of 14 bases. This CDR3 has 16 amino acids. CDR1 is SGDLS, CDR2 YYNGEE, per germline. The CDR3 coding sequence is TGTGCCAGCAGCGCCCACAGGGACCCTAGCACAGATACGCAGTATTTT. This codes for CASSAHRDPSTDTQYF.

The chain links TRBV4-3 to TRBJ2-3; 10 bases agree with TRBD2. Trimming took 0 bases from V and 9 from J; bases not matched to a gene: 6. Germline V CDR1 and CDR2: LGHNA, YSLEER. This CDR3 spans 15 amino acids. The CDR3 DNA reads TGCGCCAGCAGCCAAGATGCTAGCGGGAGACCGACGCAGTATTTT. Encoded protein: CASSQDASGRPTQYF.

Details on this clonotype: Germline and junction disagree at one end, which may indicate a read error. The rearrangement joins TRBV27 to TRBJ2-5, with D perhaps given as TRBD1 or TRBD2 (5 bases each). The CDR3 contains 12 residues. Germline V gene lookup returns CDR1 MNHEY and CDR2 SMNVEV (reference sequence). This CDR3 is CVSRDGYNEQYF. The CDR3 coding sequence is TGTGTCAGCAGGGACGGCTACAATGAGCAGTACTTC.

The chain joins TRBV4-3 to TRBJ2-7, with D perhaps assigned TRBD1 or TRBD2 (5 bases each). Germline CDR1 is LGHNA and CDR2 is YSLEER. The CDR3 spans 15 residues. The V gene lost 1 base and the J gene lost 3 bases, with 13 bases spanning the gap. CDR3 nucleotides: TGCGCCAGCAGCCAAGTGTACGGGGCCAACTACGAGCAGTACTTC. Protein: CASSQVYGANYEQYF.

This chain connects TRBV20-1 to TRBJ2-5; 8 nucleotides match TRBD1. The last part of the DNA fits TRBJ2-7 better; the J call may be wrong. The CDR3 covers 16 residues. CDR1 and CDR2 (germline): DFQATT, SNEGSKA (reference sequence). For the CDR3, the DNA is TGCAGTGCTAGAGATCCAGGGGGCCCAGGGTCCTACGAGCAGTACTTC. Amino acids: CSARDPGGPGSYEQYF.

There are a few counts of this clonotype. V and J are TRBV2 and TRBJ2-3; D gene ambiguous. This CDR3 contains 13 residues. Germline V gene data show CDR1 as SNHLY and CDR2 as FYNNEI. Trimming removed 8 bases from V and 6 bases from J, with 15 bases in between. Here the CDR3 reads CASRLVASDTQYF. The CDR3 coding sequence is TGTGCCAGCCGGTTGGTAGCATCGGATACGCAGTATTTT.

Only a few counts were recorded for this clonotype. The chain employs TRBV10-3 and TRBJ2-5; D possibly uses TRBD1 or TRBD2 (6 bases each). CDR3 size: 15 residues. V shed 4 bases and J shed 2 bases, with 14 bases lying between them. Germline V gene data show CDR1 as ENHRY and CDR2 as SYGVKD. The DNA for the CDR3 is TGTGCCATCAGTGGGGGGGCTAGCGCACAAGAGACCCAGTACTTC. As protein: CAISGGASAQETQYF.

This clonotype has only a few counts. V gene TRBV19 combines with J gene TRBJ2-7; possibly TRBD2 for D (6 bases). From germline, CDR1 is LNHDA and CDR2 SQIVND (reference sequence). The CDR3 consists of 13 residues. V was clipped by 6 bases and J by 3 bases, with 12 bases between them. DNA of the CDR3: TGTGCCAGTAGCAACGACGGGGGCTACGAGCAGTACTTC. It codes for CASSNDGGYEQYF.

V is TRBV20-1 and J is TRBJ2-1, with 7 bases that match TRBD2. V lost 0 bases and J lost 10; bases outside the gene matches: 15. The germline V gene encodes CDR1 DFQATT and CDR2 SNEGSKA (reference sequence). The CDR3 loop spans 16 amino acids. The CDR3 loop is CSARDMYGLVTSEQFF. For the CDR3, the DNA is TGCAGTGCTAGAGATATGTATGGACTAGTTACCTCGGAGCAGTTCTTC.

This clonotype was observed a single time. This sequence joins TRBV4-1 and TRBJ2-1, with D tentatively TRBD1 (6 bases). CDR1 and CDR2 (germline): MGHRA, YSYEKL. The CDR3 runs to 15 residues. V was clipped by 0 bases and J by 13 bases, with 19 bases between them. The CDR3 region is CASSQDRGRQETQFF. CDR3 nucleotide sequence: TGCGCCAGCAGCCAAGACAGGGGTAGACAAGAGACCCAGTTCTTC.

The genes are TRBV7-3 and TRBJ2-6, with 9 positions matching TRBD1. The V and J ends lost 5 bases and 2 bases, in that order; junction bases with no gene match: 7. CDR1 is SGHTA, CDR2 FQGTGA, per germline. This CDR3 is built from 17 residues. The CDR3 reads CASSGHRGRAGANVLTF. The CDR3 DNA sequence: TGTGCCAGCAGCGGGCACAGGGGGCGCGCTGGGGCCAACGTCCTGACTTTC.

This sequence joins TRBV20-1 and TRBJ2-1; D uncertain. Germline CDR1 reads DFQATT; CDR2 reads SNEGSKA (reference sequence). The CDR3 consists of 12 residues. Trimming cost V 5 bases and J 12 bases, with 17 bases left between them. This CDR3 is CSAGSRSGGQFF. CDR3 coding DNA: TGCAGTGCTGGTTCTAGGAGTGGTGGGCAGTTCTTC.

The chain carries TRBV27 and TRBJ2-2; no reliable D call. The CDR3 is made up of 14 amino acids. Between the trimmed V and J ends, which lost 7 bases and 6 bases, there was a span of 15 bases. The germline gives CDR1 MNHEY, CDR2 SMNVEV (reference sequence). This CDR3 reads CASTHGKIPGELFF. The CDR3 DNA reads TGTGCCAGCACCCATGGGAAGATACCCGGGGAGCTGTTTTTT.

This clonotype has a single count. A much larger clonotype is one base distant, so this may be a read error. The rearrangement uses TRBV29-1 and TRBJ2-3; D ambiguous. The CDR3 contains 14 residues. The ends were cut back, 5 bases at V and 1 base at J, with 13 bases in the middle. CDR1 and CDR2 from the germline V gene are SQVTM and ANQGSEA. The CDR3 is CSVIGRHGTDTQYF. CDR3 bases: TGCAGCGTTATCGGCAGACACGGCACAGATACGCAGTATTTT.